This T cell receptor (beta chain) was captured by sequencing in a study of shared clonotypes between healthy human individuals. Trimming shortened V by 5 bases and J by 4 bases, and 18 bases separated the two germline ends. CDR3 length: 15 amino acids. Germline values: CDR1 MGHRA, CDR2 YSYEKL. The protocol was immunoSEQ multiplex PCR, while the TCRdb copy is restricted to in-frame clones and leaves out a portion. The data show about 2.5 million clones, about nine tenths seen once. This chain uses TRBV4-1 with TRBJ2-7, with D perhaps given as TRBD1 or TRBD2 (6 bases each). The receptor's source is a man between 18 and 35 years old in good health. Some clones in this sample may be carry-over from other donors' samples. Sequences were obtained from naive CD4+ T cells from PBMCs. Subset specified: CD45RA+ positively selected. This CDR3 is CASSFDLQGGYEQYF. The CDR3 nucleotides read TGCGCCAGCAGCTTTGACCTTCAAGGGGGGTACGAGCAGTACTTC.